This T cell receptor (beta chain) was obtained from a study of CD8+CD57+ T cells in acquired aplastic anemia. Study overall: On average, healthy donors gave 9.5 million to 14 million reads for CD4+ cells.

CDR3 and TCR beta VDJ profiling relied on a genomic DNA template. Via MiXCR, TCRdb re-called the reads, giving one row per CDR3 protein. The sample lists around 190,000 distinct CDR3 sequences; roughly 55% were seen once. Germline CDR1 SGHRS, CDR2 YFSETQ. The CDR3 has 14 amino acids. With 0 bases removed from V and 3 bases from J, the gap between germline ends came to 6 bases. The specimen sequenced was sorted CD4+, CD8+, or CD8+CD57+ T cells (not recorded which) from PBMCs. The clonotype was recovered from a human donor in good health. This chain links TRBV5-1 with TRBJ2-2, with unresolved D. The CDR3 loop reads CASSLVGHTGELFF. The DNA for the CDR3 is TGCGCCAGCAGCTTGGTTGGCCACACCGGGGAGCTGTTTTTT.